Below, 4 T cell receptor beta chains from the same sample are listed, as sequenced in a study of T-cell memory formation after mild COVID-19 (dated by TCRdb to the early 2020s). Libraries were made using 5' RACE. For sequencing, an Illumina NovaSeq 6000 was employed. The public sequencing data were trimmed at Q25 with fastp and processed into clonotypes with MiXCR by TCRdb, which kept only in-frame beta chains. Rows matching on CDR3 protein sequence are summarized as one entry with the most common DNA and genes. The sample table contains under 350,000 distinct CDR3 sequences; only one count was recorded for around 15% of them. Roughly 24% of the sample is in the top ten clones. Sequenced: PBMCs or a T cell subset sorted from them (not recorded which). These receptors were taken from a man aged 18 to 35 who had mild COVID-19 (a few samples of this study predate the infection). The sample titles of this study are shuffled in the database, so cell type and time point are left out; the donor was told from shared clones.

The gene calls are TRBV9 and TRBJ2-5, with D unresolved. V dropped 2 bases and J dropped 0 bases, with 8 bases sitting between them. This CDR3 has 14 residues. CDR1 and CDR2 (germline): SGDLS, YYNGEE. Written as DNA, the CDR3 is TGTGCCAGCAGCGTCGGACGGCACCAAGAGACCCAGTACTTC. This translates into CASSVGRHQETQYF.

This clonotype was seen a few times. The chain carries TRBV20-1 and TRBJ2-5, with 12 positions matching TRBD2. V lost 3 bases to trimming and J lost 5 bases; unmatched junction nucleotides: 7. The CDR3 spans 15 residues. Germline CDR1 is DFQATT and CDR2 is SNEGSKA (reference sequence). Here the CDR3 DNA reads TGCAGTGCTAGGCCCCTAGCGGGGGGGCACGAGACCCAGTACTTC. Translating gives CSARPLAGGHETQYF.

The CDR3 here is CASSSGTSAQETQYF. For the CDR3, the DNA is TGTGCCAGCAGCTCCGGGACTAGCGCCCAAGAGACCCAGTACTTC. This rearrangement joins TRBV7-9 to TRBJ2-5, with 10 bases matching TRBD2. Germline V gives CDR1 SEHNR, CDR2 FQNEAQ (reference sequence). This CDR3 is 15 amino acids long. The V segment lost 4 bases and the J segment 1 base; nucleotides outside the gene matches: 3.

The V gene is TRBV30, the J gene TRBJ2-1, with D possibly matching TRBD1 (5 bases). Trimming removed 5 bases at V and 15 bases at J, with 14 bases between. This CDR3 spans 10 amino acids. Germline V gene sequence: CDR1 GTSNPN, CDR2 SVGIG (reference sequence). The CDR3 sequence: CAWEDSVPFF. Written as DNA, the CDR3 is TGTGCCTGGGAAGACAGCGTGCCGTTCTTC. Complete variable domain (other parts from reference TRBV30 and TRBJ2-1): SQTIHQWPATLVQPVGSPLSLECTVEGTSNPNLYWYRQAAGRGLQLLFYSVGIGQISSEVPQNLSASRPQDRQFILSSKKLLLSDSGFYLCAWEDSVPFFGPGTRLTVL.